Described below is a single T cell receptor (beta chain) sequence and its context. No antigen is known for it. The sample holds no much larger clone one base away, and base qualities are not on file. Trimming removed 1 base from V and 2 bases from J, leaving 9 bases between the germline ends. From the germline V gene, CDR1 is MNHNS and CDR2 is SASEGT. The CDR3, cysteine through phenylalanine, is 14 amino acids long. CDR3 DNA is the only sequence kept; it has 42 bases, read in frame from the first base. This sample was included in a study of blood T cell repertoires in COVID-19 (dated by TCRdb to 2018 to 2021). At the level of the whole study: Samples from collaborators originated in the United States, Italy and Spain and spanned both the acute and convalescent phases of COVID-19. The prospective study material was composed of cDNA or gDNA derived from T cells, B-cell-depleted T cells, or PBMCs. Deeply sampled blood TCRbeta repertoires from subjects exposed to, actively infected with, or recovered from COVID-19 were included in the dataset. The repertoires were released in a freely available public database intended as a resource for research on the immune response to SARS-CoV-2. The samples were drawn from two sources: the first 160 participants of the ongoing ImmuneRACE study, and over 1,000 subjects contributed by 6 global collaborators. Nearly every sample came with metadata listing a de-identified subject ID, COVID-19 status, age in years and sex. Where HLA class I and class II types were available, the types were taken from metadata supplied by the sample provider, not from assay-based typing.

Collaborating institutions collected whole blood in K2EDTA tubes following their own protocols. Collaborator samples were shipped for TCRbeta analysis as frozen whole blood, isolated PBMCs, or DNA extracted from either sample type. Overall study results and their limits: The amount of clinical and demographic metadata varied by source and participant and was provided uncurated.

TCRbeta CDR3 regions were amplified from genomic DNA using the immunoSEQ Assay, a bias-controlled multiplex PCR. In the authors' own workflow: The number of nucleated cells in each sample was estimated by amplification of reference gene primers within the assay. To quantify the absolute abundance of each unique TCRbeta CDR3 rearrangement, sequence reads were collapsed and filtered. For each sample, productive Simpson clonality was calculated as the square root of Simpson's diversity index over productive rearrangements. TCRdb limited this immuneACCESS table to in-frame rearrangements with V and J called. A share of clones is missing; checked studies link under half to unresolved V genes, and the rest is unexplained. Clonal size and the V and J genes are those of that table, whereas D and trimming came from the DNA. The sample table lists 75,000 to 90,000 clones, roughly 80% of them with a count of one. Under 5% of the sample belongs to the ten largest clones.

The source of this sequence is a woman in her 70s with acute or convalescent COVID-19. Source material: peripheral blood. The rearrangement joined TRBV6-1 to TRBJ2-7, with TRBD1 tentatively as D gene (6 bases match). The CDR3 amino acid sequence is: CASSEVWGPYEQYF. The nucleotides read TGTGCCAGCAGTGAAGTATGGGGGCCCTACGAGCAGTACTTC.